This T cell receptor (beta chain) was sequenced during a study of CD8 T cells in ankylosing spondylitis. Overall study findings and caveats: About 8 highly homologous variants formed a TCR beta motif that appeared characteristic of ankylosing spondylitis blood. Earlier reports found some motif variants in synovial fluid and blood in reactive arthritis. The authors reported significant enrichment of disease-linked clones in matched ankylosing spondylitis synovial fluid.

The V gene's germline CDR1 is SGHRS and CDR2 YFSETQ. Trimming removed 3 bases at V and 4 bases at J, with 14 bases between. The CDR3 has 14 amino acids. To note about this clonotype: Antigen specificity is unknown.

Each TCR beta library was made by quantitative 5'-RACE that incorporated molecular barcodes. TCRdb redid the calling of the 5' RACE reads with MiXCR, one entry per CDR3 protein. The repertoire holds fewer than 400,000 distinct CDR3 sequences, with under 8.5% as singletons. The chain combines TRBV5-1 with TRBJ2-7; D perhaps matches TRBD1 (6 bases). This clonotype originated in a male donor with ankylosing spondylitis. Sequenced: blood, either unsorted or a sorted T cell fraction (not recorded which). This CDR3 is CASSSDRSRYEQYF. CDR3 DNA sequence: TGCGCCAGCAGCTCAGACAGGAGTCGGTACGAGCAGTACTTC.